The clone carrying this TCR beta chain was observed once. Germline CDR1 reads MDHEN; CDR2 reads SYDVKM. The V gene end was trimmed by 4 bases and the J gene end by 7 bases; junction bases not matched to a gene: 11. This CDR3 comprises 15 residues. The data derive from a study of T cell changes during pregnancy in multiple sclerosis. Assay used: immunoSEQ multiplex PCR; TCRdb lists only in-frame clones, some missing. Of tens of thousands of clones listed, around 92% are singletons. The TCR sequence derives from a female donor in good health, enrolled as a control in a pregnancy study. Specimen: peripheral blood, collected in the third trimester of pregnancy. The chain uses TRBV28 and TRBJ2-7; 9 bases align to TRBD1. The DNA of the CDR3 is TGTGCCAGCAGTTCCCGCGGGACAGGGTTATTAGAGCAGTACTTC. Its translation is CASSSRGTGLLEQYF.